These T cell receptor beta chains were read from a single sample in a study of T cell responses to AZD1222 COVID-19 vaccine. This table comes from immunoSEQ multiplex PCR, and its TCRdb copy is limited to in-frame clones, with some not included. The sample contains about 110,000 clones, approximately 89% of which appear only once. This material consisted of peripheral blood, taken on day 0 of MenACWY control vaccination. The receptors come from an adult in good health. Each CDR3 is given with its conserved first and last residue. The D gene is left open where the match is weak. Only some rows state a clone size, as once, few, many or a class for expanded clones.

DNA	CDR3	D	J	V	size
TGTGCCAGCAGTTCGACAGGGGGCGCATCTGGCTACACCTTC	CASSSTGGASGYTF	TRBD1	TRBJ1-2	TRBV28	-
TGTGCCAGCTCACAGGACAGCCCTGAAGCTTTCTTT	CASSQDSPEAFF	-	TRBJ1-1	TRBV18	-
TGTGCCAGCAGCACCTACTATACTGACACAGATACGCAGTATTTT	CASSTYYTDTDTQYF	-	TRBJ2-3	TRBV3-1/TRBV3-2	-
TGTGCCAGCTCACCAGGATTCGGAGACCGGGGTACGGATACGCAGTATTTT	CASSPGFGDRGTDTQYF	-	TRBJ2-3	TRBV18	-
TGTGCCAGTAGTATTGGGGTGAACACTGAAGCTTTCTTT	CASSIGVNTEAFF	-	TRBJ1-1	TRBV19	-
TGTGCCAGCAGCCCCGAGCAAACGGGGGACACTGAAGCTTTCTTT	CASSPEQTGDTEAFF	-	TRBJ1-1	TRBV9	-
TGTGCCAGCAGCCTCCGGCCGGGACACGGGAACACTGAAGCTTTCTTT	CASSLRPGHGNTEAFF	-	TRBJ1-1	TRBV11-1	-
TGTGCCAGTAATTCCCCTGGGACAGATACGCAGTATTTT	CASNSPGTDTQYF	-	TRBJ2-3	TRBV19	once
TGCGCCAGCAGCCAAGCGTGGGCACGAACTGAAGCTTTCTTT	CASSQAWARTEAFF	-	TRBJ1-1	TRBV4-3	-
TGTGCCAGCAGTTACTCAGGGGGCCCTAACACCGGGGAGCTGTTTTTT	CASSYSGGPNTGELFF	TRBD1	TRBJ2-2	TRBV6-5	-
TGTGCCATCAGTGAGTCGGGTAGCGGGGATCACAATGAGCAGTTCTTC	CAISESGSGDHNEQFF	TRBD2	TRBJ2-1	TRBV10-3	once
TGTGCCAGTAGTATAGATGCGGTAGCGGGTTTCTACAATGAGCAGTTCTTC	CASSIDAVAGFYNEQFF	TRBD2	TRBJ2-1	TRBV19	-
TGCGCCAGCAGCCAAGAATCGGGCAGAGCCTACAATGAGCAGTTCTTC	CASSQESGRAYNEQFF	-	TRBJ2-1	TRBV4-1	-
TGTGCCAGCAGCGTCAGAGGAGGGACAGGGATTTCCAATGAGCAGTTCTTC	CASSVRGGTGISNEQFF	TRBD1	TRBJ2-1	TRBV7-3	few
TGTGCCAGCAGCTTGACCTTTGGGGCTTTCTTT	CASSLTFGAFF	-	TRBJ1-1	TRBV5-8	few
TGCGCCAGCAGCCAAGTTTACGAAAAACTGTTTTTT	CASSQVYEKLFF	-	TRBJ1-4	TRBV4-1	-
TGTGCCAGCAGTGAATATGGACTAGCGGGGGCCAAAGAGACCCAGTACTTC	CASSEYGLAGAKETQYF	TRBD2	TRBJ2-5	TRBV2	-
TGTGCCTGGAGTGTAGGTGCAGGAAACACCATATATTTT	CAWSVGAGNTIYF	-	TRBJ1-3	TRBV30	-